A single sample gave rise to the 24 T cell receptor beta chains below, sequenced in a study of T cell changes during pregnancy in multiple sclerosis. The method was immunoSEQ multiplex PCR; TCRdb's version includes in-frame clones alone and lacks a portion of them. This sample has just over 15,000 clones, with roughly four fifths found just once. The sequences come from CD8+ T cells from peripheral blood mononuclear cells, collected after pregnancy. The receptors come from a female donor in good health, enrolled as a control in a pregnancy study.

The genes are TRBV4-2 and TRBJ2-7; 8 bases match TRBD1. J lost 7 bases, V lost 0 bases, and 5 bases had no gene match. The V gene's germline CDR1 is LGHNA and CDR2 YNFKEQ. The CDR3 totals 14 residues. The CDR3 region is CASSQEGQGEEQYF. The DNA of the CDR3 is TGTGCCAGCAGCCAAGAAGGACAGGGCGAGGAGCAGTACTTC.

V and J are TRBV6-4 and TRBJ2-2, with 9 bases fitting TRBD1. CDR3 size: 13 residues. In germline, CDR1 is MRHNA, CDR2 SNTAGT. The ends lost 8 bases at V and 3 bases at J; junction bases unmatched: 1. In DNA, the CDR3 is TGTGCCAGCGGGGACAGGGACACCGGGGAGCTGTTTTTT. It encodes CASGDRDTGELFF.

The chain links TRBV4-2 to TRBJ2-2; possible D gene TRBD1, 6 bases. The V end lost 4 bases, the J end lost 3 bases, and 15 bases lay between the germline ends. CDR1 and CDR2 from the germline V gene are LGHNA and YNFKEQ. This CDR3 spans 16 amino acids. The CDR3 protein is CASSPPSDRHTGELFF. The CDR3 coding sequence is TGTGCCAGCAGCCCACCTTCGGACAGACACACCGGGGAGCTGTTTTTT.

This clone was recorded once. The chain has TRBV19 and TRBJ1-1; a weak D match, TRBD1 (5 bases). This CDR3 is built from 15 residues. CDR1 is LNHDA and CDR2 is SQIVND in the germline V gene (reference sequence). V was trimmed by 1 base and J by 5 bases, leaving 14 bases between them. The CDR3 reads CASSIGKVGGTEAFF. CDR3 nucleotides: TGTGCCAGTAGTATAGGTAAAGTGGGGGGGACTGAAGCTTTCTTT.

The gene calls are TRBV5-3 and TRBJ2-5; 7 positions agree with TRBD1. TRBV5-3 is filed as an ORF, its function uncertain. Losses at the gene ends were 0 bases for V and 2 bases for J; bases not matched to a gene: 4. The length of the CDR3 is 15 residues. The CDR3 protein is CARSLEGQHQETQYF. The CDR3 bases are TGTGCCAGAAGCTTGGAGGGACAGCATCAAGAGACCCAGTACTTC.

A few counts support this clone. V and J are TRBV4-2 and TRBJ2-3; D remains unclear. Germline values: CDR1 LGHNA, CDR2 YNFKEQ. The CDR3 has 15 residues. Trimming took 0 bases from V and 0 from J, leaving 7 bases between them. CDR3 nucleotide sequence: TGTGCCAGCAGCCAAGAGTACGGGAGCACAGATACGCAGTATTTT. Its protein product is CASSQEYGSTDTQYF.

The chain uses TRBV7-9 and TRBJ1-2, with D maybe TRBD1 (6 bases). Germline CDR1 is SEHNR and CDR2 is FQNEAQ (reference sequence). With 5 bases removed from V and 0 bases from J, the gap between germline ends came to 10 bases. The CDR3 spans 14 residues. For the CDR3, the DNA is TGTGCCAGCAGCGGGACATCTACTAACTATGGCTACACCTTC. Residues: CASSGTSTNYGYTF.

The rearrangement uses TRBV27 and TRBJ2-7; tentatively, D is TRBD1 (5 bases). CDR3 size: 13 residues. The germline gives CDR1 MNHEY, CDR2 SMNVEV (reference sequence). V lost 4 bases to trimming and J lost 9 bases, with 16 bases between them. The CDR3 here is CASSSRAARMQYF. The CDR3 coding sequence is TGTGCCAGCAGTTCCAGGGCGGCGCGTATGCAGTACTTC.

The chain employs TRBV27 and TRBJ2-3; no clear D gene. Trimming shortened V by 4 bases and J by 0 bases, and 8 bases separated the two germline ends. Germline CDR1 is MNHEY and CDR2 is SMNVEV (reference sequence). The CDR3 has 14 residues. The CDR3: CASSSLTSTDTQYF. CDR3 DNA: TGTGCCAGCAGTTCACTGACTAGCACAGATACGCAGTATTTT.

The chain couples TRBV28 to TRBJ1-1, with 11 bases fitting TRBD1. The V gene end was trimmed by 5 bases and the J gene end by 6 bases; junction bases not matched to a gene: 5. Germline loops: CDR1 MDHEN, CDR2 SYDVKM. CDR3 length: 14 residues. The CDR3 sequence: CASSRPGQGAEAFF. In nucleotides, the CDR3 is TGTGCCAGCAGTAGACCGGGACAGGGGGCTGAAGCTTTCTTT.

The chain uses TRBV30 and TRBJ2-1, with 11 bases fitting TRBD2. Germline V gene lookup returns CDR1 GTSNPN and CDR2 SVGIG (reference sequence). V shed 4 bases, J shed 7 bases, and the junction held 6 bases outside the gene matches. This CDR3 spans 14 amino acids. The DNA for the CDR3 is TGTGCCTGGACCATCGGGACTAGCGGTAATGAGCAGTTCTTC. Protein sequence: CAWTIGTSGNEQFF.

The chain couples TRBV28 to TRBJ2-7, with 8 bases identical to TRBD2. With 3 bases clipped from V and 4 bases from J, the junction kept 5 bases outside the gene matches. Germline values: CDR1 MDHEN, CDR2 SYDVKM. The CDR3 length is 14 residues. DNA of the CDR3: TGTGCCAGCAGTTTGTTGGGCGGGGGGTACGAGCAGTACTTC. Translated: CASSLLGGGYEQYF. The whole variable domain, filled in from reference TRBV28 and TRBJ2-7, reads DVKVTQSSRYLVKRTGEKVFLECVQDMDHENMFWYRQDPGLGLRLIYFSYDVKMKEKGDIPEGYSVSREKKERFSLILESASTNQTSMYLCASSLLGGGYEQYFGPGTRLTVT.

This clone has just one count. The chain uses TRBV6-1 and TRBJ2-5, with 9 bases identical to TRBD2. In germline, CDR1 is MNHNS, CDR2 SASEGT. This CDR3 has 13 amino acids. Trimming removed 7 bases from V and 6 bases from J; junction bases left unmatched: 6. The CDR3 DNA follows: TGTGCCAGCACTAGCGGGACTCGGAAGACCCAGTACTTC. It specifies CASTSGTRKTQYF.

The rearrangement links TRBV27 to TRBJ2-7; 8 bases line up with TRBD2. The CDR3 spans 14 residues. CDR1 is MNHEY and CDR2 is SMNVEV in the germline V gene (reference sequence). With 5 bases clipped from V and 2 bases from J, the junction kept 5 bases outside the gene matches. CDR3 residues: CASSNSGGPYEQYF. CDR3 bases: TGTGCCAGCAGTAACAGCGGGGGCCCCTACGAGCAGTACTTC.

The chain combines TRBV14 with TRBJ1-2; tentative D call: TRBD1 (5 bases). From germline, CDR1 is SGHDN and CDR2 FVKESK. V lost 3 bases, J lost 4 bases, and 9 bases lay in between. The CDR3 runs 13 residues. The DNA for the CDR3 is TGTGCCAGCAGCCAGCCAGGGCTCTATGGCTACACCTTC. The encoded protein is CASSQPGLYGYTF.

The chain employs TRBV19 and TRBJ2-3, with 8 bases matching TRBD2. The V gene end was trimmed by 3 bases and the J gene end by 3 bases; junction bases not matched to a gene: 2. There are 14 residues in the CDR3. From germline, CDR1 is LNHDA and CDR2 SQIVND (reference sequence). Here the CDR3 DNA reads TGTGCCAGTAGTATCACGGGGGGGACAGATACGCAGTATTTT. Its protein product is CASSITGGTDTQYF. Variable domain in full (rest from reference TRBV19 and TRBJ2-3): DGGITQSPKYLFRKEGQNVTLSCEQNLNHDAMYWYRQDPGQGLRLIYYSQIVNDFQKGDIAEGYSVSREKKESFPLTVTSAQKNPTAFYLCASSITGGTDTQYFGPGTRLTVL.

This sequence joins TRBV18 and TRBJ2-2; TRBD2 aligns across 8 bases. Germline V gene data show CDR1 as KGHSH and CDR2 as LQKENI. The CDR3 is 16 amino acids. V lost 4 bases and J lost 1; bases outside the gene matches: 5. The CDR3 DNA sequence: TGTGCCAGCTCACTCCAGCGGGGGTTGAACACCGGGGAGCTGTTTTTT. Its translation is CASSLQRGLNTGELFF.

This clone is classed as medium-sized. The rearrangement joins TRBV6-4 to TRBJ2-3, with D maybe TRBD1 (6 bases). CDR3 size: 13 residues. The V and J ends lost 3 bases and 5 bases respectively, with 9 bases between them. The germline V gene encodes CDR1 MRHNA and CDR2 SNTAGT. CDR3 sequence reads: CASSESGEDTQYF. CDR3 in DNA: TGTGCCAGCAGTGAGTCAGGGGAAGATACGCAGTATTTT.

This sequence joins TRBV11-2 and TRBJ2-7; TRBD1 aligns across 7 bases. V was pared by 5 bases and J by 1 base, with 8 bases of the junction left unmatched. The CDR3 has 15 amino acids. CDR1 is SGHAT, CDR2 FQNNGV, per germline. Here the CDR3 reads CASSVAGTVSYEQYF. The CDR3 nucleotides read TGTGCCAGCAGCGTCGCAGGGACAGTTTCCTACGAGCAGTACTTC.

V is TRBV27 and J is TRBJ1-2, with 7 bases aligning to TRBD1. This CDR3 is built from 13 residues. Germline CDR1 reads MNHEY; CDR2 reads SMNVEV (reference sequence). The junction had 2 bases not matched to a gene; V was cut back by 3 bases and J by 4 bases. This CDR3 reads CASSLGQSYGYTF. Written as DNA, the CDR3 is TGTGCCAGCAGTTTGGGACAGAGCTATGGCTACACCTTC.

This chain links TRBV28 with TRBJ1-1, with unresolved D. This CDR3 is 14 amino acids long. Germline V gene data show CDR1 as MDHEN and CDR2 as SYDVKM. The V gene lost 5 bases and the J gene lost 4 bases, with 14 bases spanning the gap. The CDR3 DNA reads TGTGCCAGCAGTCGGGAGACCTTGCGCACTGAAGCTTTCTTT. This encodes CASSRETLRTEAFF.

The rearrangement links TRBV28 to TRBJ1-1; no clear D. The V end lost 10 bases, the J end lost 6 bases, and 9 bases lay between the germline ends. There are 10 residues in the CDR3. CDR1 MDHEN and CDR2 SYDVKM come from the germline V gene. CDR3 in amino acids: CATRVAEAFF. CDR3 bases: TGTGCCACCCGAGTCGCTGAAGCTTTCTTT.

The CDR3, as DNA: TGTGCCAGCAGCGCAGGGGGCGGCGAGCAGTACTTC. The encoded protein is CASSAGGGEQYF. The chain has TRBV9 and TRBJ2-7; TRBD1 matches 8 bases. The trim removed 3 bases at V and 6 bases at J, leaving 2 bases unmatched. The CDR3 length is 12 residues. Looked up from germline, CDR1 is SGDLS and CDR2 is YYNGEE.

The chain uses TRBV25-1 and TRBJ2-5, with D perhaps matching TRBD2 (6 bases). CDR1 is MGHDK, CDR2 SYGVNS, per germline. The V gene lost 6 bases and the J gene lost 5 bases, with 25 bases spanning the gap. This CDR3 has 17 amino acids. The DNA for the CDR3 is TGTGCCAGCAGCACACCCGGGACCACTTATGGGGGGGAGACCCAGTACTTC. Amino acid sequence: CASSTPGTTYGGETQYF.